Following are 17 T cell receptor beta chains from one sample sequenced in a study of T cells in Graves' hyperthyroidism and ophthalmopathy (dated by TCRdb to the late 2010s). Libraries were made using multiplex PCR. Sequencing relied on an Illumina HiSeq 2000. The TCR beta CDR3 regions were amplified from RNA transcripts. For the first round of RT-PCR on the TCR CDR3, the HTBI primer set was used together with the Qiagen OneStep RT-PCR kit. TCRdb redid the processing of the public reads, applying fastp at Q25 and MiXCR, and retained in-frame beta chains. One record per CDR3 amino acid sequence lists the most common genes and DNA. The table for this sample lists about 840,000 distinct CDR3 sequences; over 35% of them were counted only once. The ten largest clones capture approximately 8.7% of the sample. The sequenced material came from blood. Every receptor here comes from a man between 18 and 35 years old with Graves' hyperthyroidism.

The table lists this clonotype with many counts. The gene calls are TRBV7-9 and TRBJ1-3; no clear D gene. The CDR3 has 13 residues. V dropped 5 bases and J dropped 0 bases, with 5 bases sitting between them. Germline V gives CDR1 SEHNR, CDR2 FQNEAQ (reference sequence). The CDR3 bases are TGTGCCAGCAGCCGTAACTCTGGAAACACCATATATTTT. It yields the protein CASSRNSGNTIYF.

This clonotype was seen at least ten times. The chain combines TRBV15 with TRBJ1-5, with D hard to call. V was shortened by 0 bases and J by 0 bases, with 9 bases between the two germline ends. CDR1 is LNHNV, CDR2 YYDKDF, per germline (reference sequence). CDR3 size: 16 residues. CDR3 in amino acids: CATSREEVYSNQPQHF. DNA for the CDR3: TGTGCCACCAGCAGAGAGGAAGTCTATAGCAATCAGCCCCAGCATTTT.

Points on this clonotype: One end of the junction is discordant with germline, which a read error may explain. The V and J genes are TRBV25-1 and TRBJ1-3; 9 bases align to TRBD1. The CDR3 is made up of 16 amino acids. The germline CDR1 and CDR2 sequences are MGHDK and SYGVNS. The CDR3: CASSGDRVNAGNSIYF. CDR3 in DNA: TGTGCCAGCAGTGGGGACAGGGTTAATGCTGGAAACTCCATATATTTT.

This CDR3 is CASSTQGGGEETQYF. The DNA of the CDR3 is TGTGCCAGCAGCACCCAGGGCGGGGGGGAAGAGACCCAGTACTTC. The chain links TRBV12-3 or TRBV12-4 to TRBJ2-5, with 9 nucleotides matching TRBD2. The CDR3 sequence is 15 residues long. Losses at the gene ends were 6 bases for V and 3 bases for J; bases not matched to a gene: 8.

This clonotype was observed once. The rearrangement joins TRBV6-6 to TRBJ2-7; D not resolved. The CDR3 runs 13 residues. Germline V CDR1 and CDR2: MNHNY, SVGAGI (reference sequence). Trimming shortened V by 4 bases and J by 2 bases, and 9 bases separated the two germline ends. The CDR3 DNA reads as TGTGCCAGCAGTTTGCAGGAACCCTACGAGCAGTACTTC. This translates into CASSLQEPYEQYF.

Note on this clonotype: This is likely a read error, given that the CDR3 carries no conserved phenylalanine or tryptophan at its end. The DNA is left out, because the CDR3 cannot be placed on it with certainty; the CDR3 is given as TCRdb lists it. This chain's CDR3 is CSVEDPGQAFY. The chain combines TRBV29-1 with TRBJ2-2. The germline CDR1 and CDR2 sequences are SQVTM and ANQGSEA. 11 amino acids form the CDR3, both terminal residues included.

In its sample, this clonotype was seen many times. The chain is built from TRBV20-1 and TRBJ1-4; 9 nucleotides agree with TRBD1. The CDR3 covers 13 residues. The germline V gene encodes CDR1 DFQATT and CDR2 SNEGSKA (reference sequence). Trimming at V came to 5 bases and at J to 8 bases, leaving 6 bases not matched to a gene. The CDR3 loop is CSAGQGLQEKLFF. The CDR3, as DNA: TGCAGTGCTGGACAGGGGTTACAGGAAAAACTGTTTTTT.

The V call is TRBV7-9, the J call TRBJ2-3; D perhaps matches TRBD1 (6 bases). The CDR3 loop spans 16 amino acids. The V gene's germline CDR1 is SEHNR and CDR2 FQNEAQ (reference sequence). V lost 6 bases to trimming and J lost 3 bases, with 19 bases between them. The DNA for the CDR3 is TGTGCCAGCAGTCCCGCTGGGGGCGGACAGACAGATACGCAGTATTTT. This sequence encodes CASSPAGGGQTDTQYF.

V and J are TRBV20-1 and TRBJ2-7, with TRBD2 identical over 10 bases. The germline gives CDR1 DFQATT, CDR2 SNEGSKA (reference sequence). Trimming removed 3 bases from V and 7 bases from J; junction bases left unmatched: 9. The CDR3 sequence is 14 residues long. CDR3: CSARLAGAAGEQYF. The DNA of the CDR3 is TGCAGTGCTAGGCTAGCGGGGGCAGCTGGGGAGCAGTACTTC.

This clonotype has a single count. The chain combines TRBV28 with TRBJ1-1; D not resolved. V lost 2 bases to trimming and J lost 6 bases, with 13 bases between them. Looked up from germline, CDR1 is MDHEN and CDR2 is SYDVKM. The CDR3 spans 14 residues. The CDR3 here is CASSLSGMTAEAFF. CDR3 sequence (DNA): TGTGCCAGCAGTTTAAGTGGAATGACGGCTGAAGCTTTCTTT.

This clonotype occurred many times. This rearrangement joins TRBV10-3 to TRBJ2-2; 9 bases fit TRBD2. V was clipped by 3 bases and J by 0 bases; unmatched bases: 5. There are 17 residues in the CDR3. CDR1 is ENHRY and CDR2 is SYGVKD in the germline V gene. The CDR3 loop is CAISDTLAGANTGELFF. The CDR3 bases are TGTGCCATCAGTGATACGTTAGCGGGAGCGAACACCGGGGAGCTGTTTTTT.

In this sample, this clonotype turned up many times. This CDR3 reads CATSRDLADRYEQYF. The CDR3 DNA follows: TGTGCCACCAGCAGAGATTTGGCCGATCGCTACGAGCAGTACTTC. The V call is TRBV15, the J call TRBJ2-7; no clear D. The ends were cut back, 0 bases at V and 3 bases at J, with 12 bases in the middle. Germline CDR1 LNHNV, CDR2 YYDKDF (reference sequence). This CDR3 contains 15 residues.

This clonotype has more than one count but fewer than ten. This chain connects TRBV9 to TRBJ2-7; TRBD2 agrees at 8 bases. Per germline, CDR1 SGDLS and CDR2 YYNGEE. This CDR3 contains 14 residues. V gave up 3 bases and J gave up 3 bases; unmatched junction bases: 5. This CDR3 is CASSASGLNYEQYF. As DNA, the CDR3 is TGTGCCAGCAGCGCTAGCGGGTTAAACTACGAGCAGTACTTC.

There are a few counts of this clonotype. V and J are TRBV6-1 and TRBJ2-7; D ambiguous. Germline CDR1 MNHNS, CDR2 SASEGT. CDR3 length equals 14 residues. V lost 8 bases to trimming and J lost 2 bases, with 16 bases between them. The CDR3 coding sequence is TGTGCCAGCTCCCCTGCCGCCTGGACCTACGAGCAGTACTTC. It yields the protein CASSPAAWTYEQYF.

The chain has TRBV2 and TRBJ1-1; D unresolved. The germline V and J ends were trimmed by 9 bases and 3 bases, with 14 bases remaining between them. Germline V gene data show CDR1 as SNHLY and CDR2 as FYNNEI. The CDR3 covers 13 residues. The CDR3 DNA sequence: TGTGCCAGATTGAGGGCAGACGACACTGAAGCTTTCTTT. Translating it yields CARLRADDTEAFF.

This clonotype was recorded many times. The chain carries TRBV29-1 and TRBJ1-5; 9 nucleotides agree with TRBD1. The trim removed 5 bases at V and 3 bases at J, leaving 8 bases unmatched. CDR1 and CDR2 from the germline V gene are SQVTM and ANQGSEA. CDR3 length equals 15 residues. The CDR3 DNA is TGCAGCGTTCTATCGGACAGGGGTTCCAATCAGCCCCAGCATTTT. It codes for CSVLSDRGSNQPQHF.

The CDR3 region has the DNA TGTGCCAGCAGTTTCTGGCAGGGGAGTTCTTATGGCTACACCTTC. This codes for CASSFWQGSSYGYTF. The chain carries TRBV12-3 or TRBV12-4 and TRBJ1-2; D possibly corresponds to TRBD1 (6 bases). Trimming took off 3 bases at V and 5 bases at J, with 16 bases between the two ends. CDR3 length: 15 residues.